The 24 T cell receptor beta chains presented below share a single source sample, sequenced in a study of PD-L1 blockade in urothelial cancer. Generated by immunoSEQ multiplex PCR, the TCRdb table keeps only in-frame clones and is missing some. The sample gives roughly 63,000 clones, roughly 79% of which show up once; roughly 2.9% is in the top ten. Stated time point: pretreatment peripheral blood. The specimen was PBMCs, collected around atezolizumab (anti-PD-L1) treatment. These TCRs come from a man aged 70-80 years with urothelial cancer.

The V gene is TRBV27, the J gene TRBJ2-4; TRBD1 matches at 8 bases. CDR3 length equals 16 residues. V lost 5 bases to trimming and J lost 3 bases; unmatched junction nucleotides: 9. CDR1 is MNHEY, CDR2 SMNVEV, per germline (reference sequence). The CDR3 DNA reads TGTGCCAGCAGTCGTACGACAGGGGTAGGCAAAAACATTCAGTACTTC. Protein product: CASSRTTGVGKNIQYF.

This clone has more than one count but fewer than ten. The V gene is TRBV28, the J gene TRBJ2-5; 9 bases match TRBD2. The CDR3 has 15 amino acids. Germline CDR1 MDHEN, CDR2 SYDVKM. V shed 5 bases, J shed 5 bases, and the junction held 9 bases outside the gene matches. CDR3 amino acids: CASSPSAGGGETQYF. CDR3 sequence (DNA): TGTGCCAGCAGTCCCTCAGCGGGAGGCGGGGAGACCCAGTACTTC.

The J gene is TRBJ2-3, the V gene TRBV10-3; 15 bases align to TRBD2. The ends lost 3 bases at V and 3 bases at J; junction bases unmatched: 10. Germline assignment: CDR1 ENHRY and CDR2 SYGVKD. The CDR3 length is 19 residues. The CDR3, as DNA: TGTGCCATCAGTGATAGGACTAGCGGGAGGGCCAAGTTTACAGATACGCAGTATTTT. Protein: CAISDRTSGRAKFTDTQYF.

The chain employs TRBV10-3 and TRBJ1-3, with D tentatively TRBD1 (6 bases). CDR3 length equals 14 residues. From germline, CDR1 is ENHRY and CDR2 SYGVKD. V gave up 6 bases and J gave up 2 bases, with 11 bases separating them. Written as DNA, the CDR3 is TGTGCCATCAGAGGGGGTCAGGCTGGAAACACCATATATTTT. It specifies CAIRGGQAGNTIYF.

This rearrangement joins TRBV12-5 to TRBJ1-1; D is undetermined. With 1 base removed from V and 11 bases from J, the gap between germline ends came to 11 bases. The CDR3 covers 12 residues. Germline lookup yields CDR1 LGHNT and CDR2 FRNRAP. The CDR3 DNA is TGTGCTAGTGGTTTGGATAGAGGGTCGGCTTTCTTT. Residues: CASGLDRGSAFF.

The chain links TRBV19 to TRBJ2-2; 14 bases fit TRBD2. CDR3 size: 18 residues. J lost 0 bases, V lost 7 bases, and 7 bases had no gene match. Germline values: CDR1 LNHDA, CDR2 SQIVND (reference sequence). The CDR3 reads CASMGLAGDPANTGELFF. The CDR3, as DNA: TGTGCCAGTATGGGACTAGCGGGAGATCCCGCGAACACCGGGGAGCTGTTTTTT.

Of note for this clone: At one boundary the junction diverges from the germline segment, which might be a read error. This chain connects TRBV7-7 to TRBJ2-3; 14 nucleotides line up with TRBD2. The germline CDR1 and CDR2 sequences are SSHAT and FNYEAQ (reference sequence). This CDR3 is 16 amino acids long. CDR3 region: CASSAGTSGSADTQYF. CDR3 DNA sequence: TGTGCTAGCAGCGCCGGGACTAGCGGGAGTGCAGATACGCAGTATTTT.

This chain links TRBV10-1 with TRBJ1-3, with unresolved D. Germline CDR1 and CDR2: WNHNN and SYGVQD (reference sequence). Trimming stripped 3 bases from V and 2 bases from J, with 8 bases between. This CDR3 region has 14 residues. CDR3 DNA sequence: TGCGCCAGCAGTGAAGATGGAGCTGGAAACACCATATATTTT. It translates to CASSEDGAGNTIYF.

The gene calls are TRBV5-1 and TRBJ2-1, with D maybe TRBD1 (6 bases). V was cut by 2 bases and J by 5 bases, with 11 bases left in between. Germline V gene sequence: CDR1 SGHRS, CDR2 YFSETQ. The CDR3 is 14 amino acids. CDR3 nucleotide sequence: TGCGCCAGCAGCTTACAGGGAACCCACAATGAGCAGTTCTTC. Protein product: CASSLQGTHNEQFF.

The chain uses TRBV5-4 and TRBJ1-1; D is perhaps TRBD1 (5 bases). This CDR3 has 13 amino acids. Per the germline V gene, CDR1 is SGHNT and CDR2 is YYREEE (reference sequence). Trimming cost V 4 bases and J 11 bases, with 18 bases left between them. The CDR3 here is CASSAGRPAEAFF. DNA for the CDR3: TGTGCCAGCAGCGCGGGACGACCCGCGGAGGCTTTCTTT. Together with reference TRBV5-4 and TRBJ1-1, the CDR3 gives the full variable domain: ETGVTQSPTHLIKTRGQQVTLRCSSQSGHNTVSWYQQALGQGPQFIFQYYREEENGRGNFPPRFSGLQFPNYSSELNVNALELDDSALYLCASSAGRPAEAFFGQGTRLTVV.

The CDR3 loop is CASSFRTGDYEQYF. The CDR3 DNA is TGTGCCAGCAGCTTCCGGACGGGAGATTACGAGCAGTACTTC. V usage is TRBV11-3 and J usage is TRBJ2-7; the D gene is possibly TRBD2 (6 bases). Trimming removed 3 bases from V and 4 bases from J, with 13 bases in between. CDR1 is SGHNT, CDR2 YENEEA, per germline. The CDR3 runs 14 residues. Drawing the rest from reference TRBV11-3 and TRBJ2-7, the complete variable domain is EAGVVQSPRYKIIEKKQPVAFWCNPISGHNTLYWYLQNLGQGPELLIRYENEEAVDDSQLPKDRFSAERLKGVDSTLKIQPAELGDSAVYLCASSFRTGDYEQYFGPGTRLTVT.

This clone showed up just once. V gene TRBV19 combines with J gene TRBJ2-1; 7 bases agree with TRBD2. CDR3 length equals 13 residues. The ends lost 5 bases at V and 10 bases at J; junction bases unmatched: 8. Germline V CDR1 and CDR2: LNHDA, SQIVND (reference sequence). CDR3 coding DNA: TGTGCCAGTAGTTTGCCGGGACTACAAGAGCAGTTCTTC. It translates to CASSLPGLQEQFF.

This chain joins TRBV7-9 and TRBJ2-3; 9 bases are a match to TRBD2. The CDR3 has 19 amino acids. Germline loops: CDR1 SEHNR, CDR2 FQNEAQ (reference sequence). The trim removed 0 bases at V and 3 bases at J, leaving 13 bases unmatched. CDR3 residues: CASSLAGGRAPRGTDTQYF. The DNA of the CDR3 is TGTGCCAGCAGCTTAGCAGGCGGGAGGGCCCCTCGTGGTACAGATACGCAGTATTTT.

The chain employs TRBV4-1 and TRBJ2-1; D might be TRBD2 (6 bases). Trimming removed 0 bases at V and 9 bases at J, with 12 bases between. Germline-derived CDR1 and CDR2 are MGHRA and YSYEKL. This CDR3 has 14 residues. CDR3 in DNA: TGCGCCAGCAGCCAAGAGGAGGGGATCCGTGAGCAGTTCTTC. This translates into CASSQEEGIREQFF.

This clone has a single count. The chain is built from TRBV6-4 and TRBJ1-1; D is unclear. V lost 0 bases, J lost 3 bases, and 11 bases lay in between. This CDR3 region has 15 residues. The germline CDR1 and CDR2 sequences are MRHNA and SNTAGT. Written as DNA, the CDR3 is TGTGCCAGCAGTGACTCTGCGGCGGGTCACACTGAAGCTTTCTTT. Residues: CASSDSAAGHTEAFF.

In this sample, this clone turned up a few times. The chain has TRBV4-1 and TRBJ1-1; D gene unclear. CDR1 is MGHRA and CDR2 is YSYEKL in the germline V gene. The V end was cut by 1 base, the J end by 7 bases, with 13 bases between. CDR3 length equals 14 residues. CDR3 in amino acids: CASSQGLPEVEAFF. The CDR3 bases are TGCGCCAGCAGCCAAGGCCTCCCGGAGGTTGAAGCTTTCTTT.

Concerning this clone itself: A junction boundary mismatches the germline segment, possibly from a read error. Other DNA sequences in this sample translate to the same CDR3. This chain connects TRBV20-1 to TRBJ2-3; the match to TRBD2 covers 8 bases. The CDR3 covers 11 residues. Germline assignment: CDR1 DFQATT and CDR2 SNEGSKA (reference sequence). The CDR3 DNA reads as TGTCGCGGGCTAGCGGGAGATACGCAGTATTTT. This translates into CRGLAGDTQYF.

The gene calls are TRBV19 and TRBJ1-1, with TRBD1 as a possible D gene (6 bases). The CDR3 runs 15 residues. Germline CDR1 LNHDA, CDR2 SQIVND (reference sequence). Trimming shortened V by 4 bases and J by 0 bases, and 12 bases separated the two germline ends. This CDR3 reads CASSKNRAMNTEAFF. In DNA, the CDR3 is TGTGCCAGTAGTAAAAACAGGGCTATGAACACTGAAGCTTTCTTT.

This chain joins TRBV11-1 and TRBJ2-2, with 10 bases aligning to TRBD2. V dropped 2 bases and J dropped 3; count of bases not matched to a gene: 9. The CDR3 runs to 18 residues. CDR1 SGHAT and CDR2 FQDESV come from the germline V gene (reference sequence). CDR3 region: CASSLKIAGGGDTGELFF. CDR3 bases: TGTGCCAGCAGCTTAAAAATAGCGGGAGGTGGCGACACCGGGGAGCTGTTTTTT. The full variable domain, with the rest looked up from reference TRBV11-1 and TRBJ2-2, is EAEVAQSPRYKITEKSQAVAFWCDPISGHATLYWYRQILGQGPELLVQFQDESVVDDSQLPKDRFSAERLKGVDSTLKIQPAELGDSAMYLCASSLKIAGGGDTGELFFGEGSRLTVL.

The chain recombines TRBV4-2 with TRBJ2-3; 7 bases line up with TRBD2. V was pared by 4 bases and J by 3 bases, with 7 bases of the junction left unmatched. Germline values: CDR1 LGHNA, CDR2 YNFKEQ. The CDR3 is 15 amino acids. The CDR3 DNA reads TGTGCCAGCAGCCCAGCGGAGCGGGGAACAGATACGCAGTATTTT. Protein sequence: CASSPAERGTDTQYF.

With regard to this clone: One end of the junction is discordant with germline, which a read error may explain. The V gene is TRBV7-7, the J gene TRBJ2-1, with D maybe TRBD2 (5 bases). The V gene's germline CDR1 is SSHAT and CDR2 FNYEAQ (reference sequence). This CDR3 region has 15 residues. The CDR3 spells CASSPGSASYNEQFF. The CDR3, as DNA: TGTGCTAGCAGCCCTGGGAGCGCATCTTACAATGAGCAGTTCTTC.

This chain uses TRBV10-3 with TRBJ1-5; D not resolved. Trimming took off 10 bases at V and 5 bases at J, with 9 bases between the two ends. Germline V gene sequence: CDR1 ENHRY, CDR2 SYGVKD. The CDR3 spans 11 residues. CDR3 in DNA: TGTGCCAACGAGTGTTATCAGCCCCAGCATTTT. Amino acid sequence: CANECYQPQHF.

V and J are TRBV27 and TRBJ2-7, with 7 bases that match TRBD2. CDR1 and CDR2 (germline): MNHEY, SMNVEV (reference sequence). The CDR3 consists of 16 residues. The V gene end was trimmed by 5 bases and the J gene end by 4 bases; junction bases not matched to a gene: 14. CDR3 nucleotide sequence: TGTGCCAGCAGTAATACCGGCCGGGAGCGGGGTTACGAGCAGTACTTC. Its translation is CASSNTGRERGYEQYF.

The V and J genes are TRBV19 and TRBJ1-4, with a weak D call TRBD1 (5 bases). V lost 3 bases, J lost 5 bases, and 13 bases lay in between. CDR1 is LNHDA, CDR2 SQIVND, per germline (reference sequence). This CDR3 is built from 15 residues. The CDR3 nucleotides read TGTGCCAGTAGTATCGCGCAGGGTAGGAATGAAAAACTGTTTTTT. Protein sequence: CASSIAQGRNEKLFF.